This TCR beta chain was sequenced for a study of T cell responses to AZD1222 COVID-19 vaccine. Study summary: Pooled in the analysis were second doses at about 4 or about 12 weeks.

As regards this clone: Its antigen remains unidentified.

Germline assignment: CDR1 WSHSY and CDR2 SAAADI. This CDR3 contains 14 residues. V dropped 3 bases and J dropped 5 bases, with 11 bases sitting between them. Points from the study as a whole: Repertoires were collected only later (after the peak T cell response had occurred). Baseline antibody screening turned up just a handful of seropositive AZD1222 recipients. White British donors predominated, females outnumbered males, and clonal diversity was possibly underestimated.

The protocol was immunoSEQ multiplex PCR, while the TCRdb copy is restricted to in-frame clones and leaves out a portion. The table records around 160,000 clones, approximately 94% of them present only once. This sequence was found in an adult in good health. The chain is built from TRBV10-2 and TRBJ1-5; possibly TRBD1 for D (6 bases). The specimen was peripheral blood, collected on day 0 of AZD1222 vaccination. The CDR3 loop reads CASSDTNRDQPQHF. The CDR3 DNA reads TGCGCCAGCAGTGACACGAACAGGGATCAGCCCCAGCATTTT.